The sequence of this TCR beta chain was determined in a study of T cell responses to AZD1222 COVID-19 vaccine. Study results and caveats: CD4 TCRs covered the whole spike, strongest at regions 160-218 and 743-854. Unmutated variant regions are reportedly the target of nearly half of TCRs that are spike-specific.

The study pooled second doses at about 4 or about 12 weeks. J was trimmed by 8 bases and V by 9 bases; bases with no gene match: 2. Germline V lookup: CDR1 KGHDR, CDR2 SFDVKD. The CDR3 totals 11 residues. As regards this clone: The target antigen is unknown.

Measured with immunoSEQ multiplex PCR; TCRdb has only the in-frame clones, and not every one. Counted here are more than 90,000 clones, roughly 90% occurring once; the ten biggest clones make up 16%. Sequencing was performed on peripheral blood, taken 28 days after the second AZD1222 dose. The chain couples TRBV24-1 to TRBJ2-1; 8 positions agree with TRBD1. This TCR was recovered from an adult who received the AZD1222 COVID-19 vaccine. The CDR3 loop is CATGQGYEQFF. CDR3 coding DNA: TGTGCCACCGGACAGGGCTATGAGCAGTTCTTC.